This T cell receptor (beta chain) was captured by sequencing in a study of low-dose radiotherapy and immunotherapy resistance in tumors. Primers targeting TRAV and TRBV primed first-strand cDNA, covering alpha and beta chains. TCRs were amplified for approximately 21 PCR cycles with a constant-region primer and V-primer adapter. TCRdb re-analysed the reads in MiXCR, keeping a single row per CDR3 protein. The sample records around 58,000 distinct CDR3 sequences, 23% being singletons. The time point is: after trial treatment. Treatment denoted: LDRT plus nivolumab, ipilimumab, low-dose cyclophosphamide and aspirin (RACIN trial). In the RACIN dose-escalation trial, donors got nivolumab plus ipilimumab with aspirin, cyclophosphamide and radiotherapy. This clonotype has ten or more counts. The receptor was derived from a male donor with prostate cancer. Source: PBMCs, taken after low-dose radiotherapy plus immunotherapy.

As DNA, the CDR3 is TGCAGTGCTAGAGTGAGTGGCAACGACGAGCAGTACTTC. Residues: CSARVSGNDEQYF. The V call is TRBV20-1, the J call TRBJ2-7; D is uncertain. The CDR3 contains 13 residues. From germline, CDR1 is DFQATT and CDR2 SNEGSKA (reference sequence). V was cut by 1 base and J by 5 bases, with 12 bases left in between.